The 25 T cell receptor beta chains presented below share a single source sample, sequenced in a study of T cell responses to AZD1222 COVID-19 vaccine. The protocol was immunoSEQ multiplex PCR, while the TCRdb copy is restricted to in-frame clones and leaves out a portion. Of 110,000 to 150,000 clones listed, approximately 83% are singletons. Material: peripheral blood, obtained on day 0 of AZD1222 vaccination. These receptors all come from an adult in good health.

This chain uses TRBV9 with TRBJ1-2; TRBD1 might be the D (6 bases). V was trimmed by 4 bases and J by 1 base, leaving 17 bases between them. The CDR3 runs 16 residues. The V gene's germline CDR1 is SGDLS and CDR2 YYNGEE. The CDR3 nucleotides read TGTGCCAGCAGCCCCGGAGGGGGGACGCTTAACTATGGCTACACCTTC. This sequence encodes CASSPGGGTLNYGYTF.

This chain uses TRBV19 with TRBJ1-1; the D is unclear. The CDR3 is 14 amino acids. V gave up 8 bases and J gave up 1 base, with 14 bases separating them. Germline V gene data show CDR1 as LNHDA and CDR2 as SQIVND (reference sequence). The CDR3 spells CASGSLGGNTEAFF. The CDR3 DNA is TGTGCCAGTGGATCCTTGGGTGGGAACACTGAAGCTTTCTTT.

This clone was seen a single time. The V gene is TRBV12-3 or TRBV12-4, the J gene TRBJ2-5; D remains unclear. V shed 5 bases and J shed 3 bases, with 10 bases lying between them. CDR3 length: 13 amino acids. The CDR3 DNA sequence: TGTGCCAGCAGTAAATCAGGAGAAGAGACCCAGTACTTC. It yields the protein CASSKSGEETQYF.

The V gene is TRBV7-2, the J gene TRBJ1-4; 8 positions agree with TRBD1. Germline assignment: CDR1 SGHTA and CDR2 FQGNSA. This CDR3 is 16 amino acids long. After removal of 2 bases from V and 8 bases from J, the junction contained 10 bases not matched to a gene. DNA for the CDR3: TGTGCCAGCAGCTTATACAGGGGGGCCACCGGAGAAAAACTGTTTTTT. Translation: CASSLYRGATGEKLFF.

This rearrangement joins TRBV27 to TRBJ1-1, with TRBD1 matching 7 bases. This CDR3 has 13 amino acids. The V segment lost 8 bases and the J segment 1 base; nucleotides outside the gene matches: 4. Germline V gene data show CDR1 as MNHEY and CDR2 as SMNVEV (reference sequence). CDR3 loop: CASGAGGNTEAFF. In DNA form, the CDR3 reads TGTGCCAGCGGGGCAGGGGGGAACACTGAAGCTTTCTTT.

V gene TRBV6-4 combines with J gene TRBJ1-5; the D is unclear. Germline loops: CDR1 MRHNA, CDR2 SNTAGT. Deletions cut 5 bases from V and 0 bases from J, with 5 bases between. The CDR3 has 13 residues. For the CDR3, the DNA is TGTGCCAGCAGTCATACTAGCAATCAGCCCCAGCATTTT. Its protein is CASSHTSNQPQHF.

The V call is TRBV5-1, the J call TRBJ2-1; TRBD2 matches at 7 bases. Losses at the gene ends were 0 bases for V and 2 bases for J; bases not matched to a gene: 5. Per the germline V gene, CDR1 is SGHRS and CDR2 is YFSETQ. The CDR3 extends over 16 amino acids. The CDR3 DNA reads TGCGCCAGCAGCTTGGTCGGGGGGACGCCCTACAATGAGCAGTTCTTC. This encodes CASSLVGGTPYNEQFF.

J is TRBJ2-4 and V is TRBV12-3 or TRBV12-4; D may be TRBD1 or TRBD2 (5 bases each). The CDR3 spans 13 residues. V lost 7 bases and J 6 bases, leaving 13 bases between the germline ends. CDR3 residues: CASKGRDGNIQYF. The DNA of the CDR3 is TGTGCCAGCAAGGGCAGGGACGGAAACATTCAGTACTTC.

This clone appeared once. The genes are TRBV6-1 and TRBJ2-4; the D gene is possibly TRBD1 (6 bases). The germline V gene has CDR1 MNHNS and CDR2 SASEGT. The V end was cut by 3 bases, the J end by 1 base, with 10 bases between. CDR3 length: 15 residues. DNA of the CDR3: TGTGCCAGCAGTGATACAGGGTTGGCCAAAAACATTCAGTACTTC. It yields the protein CASSDTGLAKNIQYF.

The chain uses TRBV11-2 and TRBJ1-6, with D perhaps matching TRBD1 (5 bases). V was shortened by 8 bases and J by 8 bases, with 13 bases between the two germline ends. The CDR3 extends over 13 amino acids. CDR1 and CDR2 (germline): SGHAT, FQNNGV. DNA for the CDR3: TGTGCCAGCGGGGGGACGTCGCATTCACCCCTCCACTTT. It encodes CASGGTSHSPLHF.

This chain connects TRBV6-5 to TRBJ1-1; 7 bases agree with TRBD1. Germline CDR1 and CDR2: MNHEY and SVGAGI. The trim removed 4 bases at V and 0 bases at J, leaving 2 bases unmatched. The CDR3 contains 14 residues. DNA for the CDR3: TGTGCCAGCAGTTCAGGGGGAATGAACACTGAAGCTTTCTTT. The encoded protein is CASSSGGMNTEAFF.

In this sample, this clone turned up a few times. The chain recombines TRBV7-9 with TRBJ2-7, with D maybe TRBD2 (5 bases). Trimming took 5 bases from V and 2 from J, leaving 13 bases between them. The CDR3 has 14 amino acids. Germline V gene sequence: CDR1 SEHNR, CDR2 FQNEAQ (reference sequence). CDR3 region: CASSPSGTAYEQYF. The CDR3 DNA is TGTGCCAGCAGCCCCTCGGGAACAGCCTACGAGCAGTACTTC.

This chain uses TRBV19 with TRBJ2-5, with 13 bases identical to TRBD2. V gave up 10 bases and J gave up 5 bases; unmatched junction bases: 7. This CDR3 comprises 14 residues. Per germline, CDR1 LNHDA and CDR2 SQIVND (reference sequence). Here the CDR3 reads CATGLAGVGETQYF. The CDR3 region has the DNA TGTGCCACAGGACTAGCGGGAGTCGGGGAGACCCAGTACTTC.

The chain carries TRBV6-1 and TRBJ1-1, with unresolved D. The CDR3 has 17 amino acids. V was cut by 0 bases and J by 3 bases, with 17 bases left in between. Germline-derived CDR1 and CDR2 are MNHNS and SASEGT. The CDR3 loop reads CASSEAATGRGDTEAFF. CDR3 in DNA: TGTGCCAGCAGTGAAGCAGCTACTGGGCGGGGTGACACTGAAGCTTTCTTT.

The CDR3 bases are TGTGCCTGGAGCGGGAGTACTCTTAACTATGGCTACACCTTC. It translates to CAWSGSTLNYGYTF. The genes are TRBV30 and TRBJ1-2; no clear D gene. Germline V gene sequence: CDR1 GTSNPN, CDR2 SVGIG (reference sequence). V was trimmed by 3 bases and J by 1 base, leaving 12 bases between them. This CDR3 is built from 14 residues.

CDR3 residues: CASSPGDITTNEKLFF. The CDR3, as DNA: TGCGCCAGCAGCCCGGGAGATATAACAACTAATGAAAAACTGTTTTTT. The chain recombines TRBV5-1 with TRBJ1-4; no clear D. The CDR3 extends over 16 amino acids. Germline-derived CDR1 and CDR2 are SGHRS and YFSETQ. With 4 bases removed from V and 0 bases from J, the gap between germline ends came to 13 bases.

The chain combines TRBV10-3 with TRBJ2-7; D might be TRBD2 (6 bases). The CDR3 covers 15 residues. V lost 3 bases to trimming and J lost 2 bases, with 14 bases between them. The germline CDR1 and CDR2 sequences are ENHRY and SYGVKD. CDR3 loop: CAISEYREQTYEQYF. The CDR3 DNA reads as TGTGCCATCAGTGAATATCGGGAGCAGACCTACGAGCAGTACTTC.

V is TRBV7-8 and J is TRBJ1-2; tentative D call: TRBD1 (5 bases). Trimming removed 1 base at V and 8 bases at J, with 17 bases between. This CDR3 comprises 15 residues. The germline gives CDR1 SGHVS, CDR2 FQNEAQ. CDR3 sequence: CASSLVSVGGIGYTF. The DNA of the CDR3 is TGTGCCAGCAGCTTAGTTTCCGTGGGGGGGATCGGCTACACCTTC.

The V gene is TRBV25-1, the J gene TRBJ2-4; maybe TRBD1 (7 bases). There are 14 residues in the CDR3. Germline lookup yields CDR1 MGHDK and CDR2 SYGVNS. The V gene lost 4 bases and the J gene lost 6 bases, with 13 bases spanning the gap. The DNA of the CDR3 is TGTGCCAGCAGTGCGCCAGGGGGAGGAAACATTCAGTACTTC. Translation gives CASSAPGGGNIQYF.

V is TRBV10-1 and J is TRBJ1-5; D not certain. The CDR3 runs to 13 residues. Deletions cut 5 bases from V and 6 bases from J, with 11 bases between. The germline gives CDR1 WNHNN, CDR2 SYGVQD (reference sequence). The CDR3 DNA is TGCGCCAGCAGTCTCGGGCTTGGTCAGCCCCAGCATTTT. It translates to CASSLGLGQPQHF.

J is TRBJ1-5 and V is TRBV10-1, with D unresolved. CDR1 is WNHNN and CDR2 is SYGVQD in the germline V gene (reference sequence). Deletions cut 0 bases from V and 4 bases from J, with 4 bases between. This CDR3 is 13 amino acids long. CDR3 sequence reads: CASSESPNQPQHF. CDR3 DNA sequence: TGCGCCAGCAGTGAGTCCCCGAATCAGCCCCAGCATTTT.

The rearrangement links TRBV6-5 to TRBJ2-1; 7 bases align to TRBD1. Per germline, CDR1 MNHEY and CDR2 SVGAGI. The V and J ends lost 4 bases and 10 bases, in that order; junction bases with no gene match: 4. CDR3 length: 12 residues. The CDR3 sequence: CASSFRQGEQFF. In DNA, the CDR3 is TGTGCCAGCAGTTTTCGACAGGGAGAGCAGTTCTTC.

The gene calls are TRBV21-1 and TRBJ1-4. TRBV21-1 is described as a pseudogene. The CDR3 loop spans 16 amino acids. CDR3: CASSKGGWERGEKLFF. The CDR3 DNA follows: TGTGCCAGCAGCAAAGGAGGGTGGGAAAGGGGTGAAAAACTGTTTTTT.

The chain recombines TRBV19 with TRBJ1-5; the D is unclear. This CDR3 is built from 13 residues. The V gene lost 5 bases and the J gene lost 7 bases, with 12 bases spanning the gap. Germline CDR1 LNHDA, CDR2 SQIVND (reference sequence). The CDR3 DNA follows: TGTGCCAGTAGTCGAGGGTCAGGACAGCCCCAGCATTTT. This encodes CASSRGSGQPQHF.

The rearrangement uses TRBV10-3 and TRBJ1-1; the match to TRBD1 covers 8 bases. The CDR3 loop spans 11 amino acids. V gave up 8 bases and J gave up 5 bases; unmatched junction bases: 1. CDR1 ENHRY and CDR2 SYGVKD come from the germline V gene. The CDR3 bases are TGTGCCATCCGACAGGGGACTGAAGCTTTCTTT. Translating gives CAIRQGTEAFF.